This entry lists 28 T cell receptor gamma chains sequenced from one sample in a study of gamma delta lymphoproliferative disorders and STAT genes. TCRdb fed the multiplex PCR reads to CATT. The repertoire has 2,000 to 3,000 gamma-chain clones, around 12% of them found once; the top ten carry about four fifths. The receptor sequences were amplified from genomic DNA of peripheral blood mononuclear cells. The sequenced sample consisted of blood. These receptors came from a human donor with gamma-delta T-cell large granular lymphocyte leukemia.

This clone has a count of ten or more. The chain joins TRGV2 to TRGJ1 or TRGJ2. As TCRdb names no J gene, one was assigned here on the basis of a DNA match to germline. V gave up 3 bases and J gave up 8 bases; unmatched junction bases: 4. The CDR3 totals 11 residues. CDR1 and CDR2 (germline): EGSNGY, YDSYNSKV. The CDR3, as DNA: TGTGCCACCTGGGACAGAAATAAGAAACTCTTT. Protein: CATWDRNKKLF.

This clone was seen repeatedly, ten times or more. Other DNA sequences within the sample encode an identical CDR3. The chain uses TRGV3 and TRGJ1 or TRGJ2. The J gene, absent from TCRdb, was called here by matching the DNA to germline. This CDR3 spans 12 amino acids. CDR1 and CDR2 from the germline V gene are VTNTFY and YDVSTARD (reference sequence). V shed 0 bases and J 10 bases; nucleotides not matched to a gene: 6. The chain's CDR3 is CATWDRIEKKLF. Written as DNA, the CDR3 is TGTGCCACCTGGGACAGGATCGAAAAGAAACTCTTT.

This clone was seen more than once but under ten times. The TCRdb protein comes from a much larger clone and disagrees with this DNA's translation at residue 10, likely due to a read error; the protein given here is derived from the DNA. This chain links TRGV2 with TRGJ1 or TRGJ2. Assignment of the J gene here rests on matching the DNA to germline, because TCRdb gives none. CDR1 is EGSNGY and CDR2 is YDSYNSKV in the germline V gene. The CDR3 sequence is 15 residues long. J was trimmed by 9 bases and V by 1 base; bases with no gene match: 15. DNA for the CDR3: TGTGCCACCTGGGACGGCCCCCTTTCTAATTCTAAGAAACTCTTT. Translating gives CATWDGPLSNSKKLF.

Concerning this clone itself: The limits of the CDR3 on the DNA are not certain, so only TCRdb's listed CDR3 is given. No J gene was named, though the V gene is TRGV4. Germline V lookup: CDR1 EGSTGY, CDR2 YDSYTSSV. Including both end residues, the CDR3 is 19 amino acids long. This chain's CDR3 is CATWMGLIIRNSLAVEQHF.

This clone rates as medium-sized (0.01 to 0.1%). The gene calls are TRGV10 and TRGJP1. TCRdb leaves out the J gene; it was filled in here by matching the DNA to germline. Being an ORF, TRGV10 has a function that is uncertain. This CDR3 comprises 14 residues. With V trimmed by 8 bases and J by 7 bases, 11 bases remained unmatched. This CDR3 is CAAWDPFVGWFKIF. CDR3 nucleotides: TGTGCTGCGTGGGATCCCTTCGTTGGTTGGTTCAAGATATTT.

The gene calls are TRGV10 and TRGJ1 or TRGJ2. The J gene, left out of TCRdb, was set here by checking the DNA against germline. TRGV10 carries the ORF label, with uncertain function. The length of the CDR3 is 15 residues. Trimming at V came to 8 bases and at J to 3 bases, leaving 14 bases not matched to a gene. The CDR3 region has the DNA TGTGCTGCGTGGGATTCACATTCGGGTTATTATAAGAAACTCTTT. Its protein is CAAWDSHSGYYKKLF.

This clone was picked up many times. The rearrangement joins TRGV3 to TRGJ1 or TRGJ2. TCRdb is silent on the J gene; assignment here came from matching the DNA to germline. The J segment lost 6 bases and the V segment lost 1 base, leaving 3 bases of the junction unmatched. CDR3 length: 12 residues. Germline V gives CDR1 VTNTFY, CDR2 YDVSTARD (reference sequence). In DNA, the CDR3 is TGTGCCACCTGGGACAGTTCTTATAAGAAACTCTTT. It specifies CATWDSSYKKLF.

In this sample, this clone turned up many times. This CDR3 is also generated by other DNA sequences in the sample. The genes are TRGV8 and TRGJ1 or TRGJ2. Because TCRdb records no J gene, it was assigned here through a match of the DNA to germline. V shed 1 base and J 10 bases; nucleotides not matched to a gene: 4. There are 11 residues in the CDR3. Germline loops: CDR1 VENAVY, CDR2 YDSYNSRV. In DNA, the CDR3 is TGTGCCACCTGGGATAGAGACAAGAAACTCTTT. Translating it yields CATWDRDKKLF.

This clone has a handful of counts. This likely stems from a read error, as it lies one base from a far larger clone. Other DNA variants within this sample encode the same CDR3. The V gene is TRGV11; the J gene was not called. TRGV11 qualifies as an ORF whose function is uncertain. CDR3 size: 17 residues. In DNA form, the CDR3 reads TGTGCCTGCTGGATTAGTCCGCCCCATAGTAGTGATTGGATTAAGACGTTT. Its protein product is CACWISPPHSSDWIKTF.

The sample holds a few counts of this clone. Since a much larger clone is just one base distant, this may be a read error. Other DNA sequences in this sample translate to the same CDR3. The V and J genes are TRGV10 and TRGJ1 or TRGJ2. Assignment of the J gene here rests on matching the DNA to germline, because TCRdb gives none. TRGV10 is assigned to the ORF class and has an uncertain function. CDR3 length equals 13 residues. Trimming cost V 12 bases and J 7 bases; bases outside gene matches: 16. Written as DNA, the CDR3 is TGTGCTGCCCGTGGATTCAGGCCATATAAGAAACTCTTT. This sequence encodes CAARGFRPYKKLF.

By sample fraction, this clone is medium-sized. This same CDR3 is encoded by further DNA sequences in the sample. This chain connects TRGV4 to TRGJ1 or TRGJ2. The J gene, not given by TCRdb, was assigned here from a germline match of the nucleotide sequence. The germline V gene has CDR1 EGSTGY and CDR2 YDSYTSSV. The ends lost 0 bases at V and 4 bases at J; junction bases unmatched: 0. The CDR3 has 12 residues. The CDR3 DNA reads TGTGCCACCTGGGATGGGTATTATAAGAAACTCTTT. This translates into CATWDGYYKKLF.

The table lists this clone with many counts. The chain carries TRGV10 and TRGJ1 or TRGJ2. TCRdb gives no J gene; it was assigned here by matching the DNA to germline. TRGV10 is noted as an ORF with a role that remains uncertain. This CDR3 comprises 15 residues. With 8 bases clipped from V and 5 bases from J, the junction kept 16 bases outside the gene matches. The CDR3 DNA reads as TGTGCTGCGTGGGTGCTCCCTAGATTCCATTATAAGAAACTCTTT. It yields the protein CAAWVLPRFHYKKLF.

This clone is deemed medium-sized (0.01 to 0.1%). This chain joins TRGV8 and TRGJ1 or TRGJ2. Since TCRdb gives no J gene, matching the DNA to germline was used here to assign it. The germline CDR1 and CDR2 sequences are VENAVY and YDSYNSRV. J lost 4 bases, V lost 1 base, and 7 bases had no gene match. CDR3 length: 14 residues. Written as DNA, the CDR3 is TGTGCCACCTGGGATAGATGGCGATATTATAAGAAACTCTTT. It specifies CATWDRWRYYKKLF.

This clone was picked up a small number of times. It is unclear where the CDR3 begins or ends on the DNA, so no DNA is shown, and the CDR3 is as TCRdb lists it. V gene assignment gives TRGV11, but the J gene was left uncalled. TRGV11 is identified as an open reading frame with a role that is uncertain. The CDR3 length equals 13 residues, ends included. The chain's CDR3 is CTTVPAGSHKKLF.

This clone has a count of ten or more. Other DNA sequences of this sample code for an identical CDR3. This chain uses TRGV2 with TRGJ1 or TRGJ2. The J gene is absent in TCRdb and was assigned here via DNA matching to germline. The J segment lost 4 bases and the V segment lost 0 bases, leaving 6 bases of the junction unmatched. CDR3 size: 14 residues. CDR1 is EGSNGY and CDR2 is YDSYNSKV in the germline V gene. CDR3 region: CATWDGPRYYKKLF. Here the CDR3 DNA reads TGTGCCACCTGGGACGGGCCTCGATATTATAAGAAACTCTTT.

This clone was seen ten or more times. The rearrangement links TRGV5 to TRGJ1 or TRGJ2. TCRdb supplies no J gene; here it was assigned by aligning the nucleotide sequence to germline. J gave up 3 bases and V 6 bases, and 8 bases lay outside the gene matches. Germline V lookup: CDR1 VINAFY, CDR2 YDVSNSKD. CDR3 size: 13 residues. CDR3 loop: CATWPSGYYKKLF. DNA for the CDR3: TGTGCCACCTGGCCGTCAGGTTATTATAAGAAACTCTTT.

This clone has a handful of counts. This DNA's translation and the protein TCRdb lists, from a much larger clone, do not match at residue 8, likely due to a read error; the protein shown is translated from the DNA. This sequence joins TRGV4 and TRGJP1. The J gene is not listed in TCRdb, so it was assigned here from a DNA match to germline. The CDR3 sequence is 14 residues long. Germline V gives CDR1 EGSTGY, CDR2 YDSYTSSV. The CDR3 coding sequence is TGTGCCACCTGGGTGGATACCAATGGTTGGTTCAAGATATTT. This encodes CATWVDTNGWFKIF.

This clone is medium-sized (0.01 to 0.1%). The chain recombines TRGV10 with TRGJ1 or TRGJ2. TCRdb leaves out the J gene; it was filled in here by matching the DNA to germline. TRGV10 is given ORF status, its function remaining uncertain. Unmatched junction bases numbered 10, after V lost 8 bases and J lost 5 bases. There are 13 residues in the CDR3. The CDR3 DNA reads TGTGCTGCGTGGGATTACCCGAATTATAAGAAACTCTTT. Translation gives CAAWDYPNYKKLF.

As regards this clone: The protein held in TCRdb is that of a much larger clone and does not match this DNA's translation at residue 7, likely because of a read error; the protein shown is translated from the DNA. The V gene is TRGV9; the J gene was not called. This CDR3 is built from 9 residues. Germline V lookup: CDR1 GITISATS, CDR2 ISYDGTV (reference sequence). The CDR3 here is CALERGTLF. The CDR3 nucleotides read TGTGCCTTGGAGAGGGGGACACTCTTT.

This clone was picked up many times. In the same sample, other DNA sequences code for this CDR3. The gene calls are TRGV4 and TRGJ1 or TRGJ2. TCRdb gives no J gene; it was assigned here by matching the DNA to germline. V dropped 1 base and J dropped 0; count of bases not matched to a gene: 3. The CDR3 has 14 amino acids. The germline CDR1 and CDR2 sequences are EGSTGY and YDSYTSSV. In DNA, the CDR3 is TGTGCCACCTGGGATGGACCGAATTATTATAAGAAACTCTTT. This translates into CATWDGPNYYKKLF.

Details on this clone: A far larger clone is just one base off, so this is likely a read error. The sample holds other DNA sequences that translate to the same CDR3. V and J are TRGV4 and TRGJ1 or TRGJ2. Here the J gene came from matching the DNA to germline, since TCRdb omits it. CDR1 EGSTGY and CDR2 YDSYTSSV come from the germline V gene. CDR3 length: 15 amino acids. CDR3 DNA: TGCGCCACCCAGCAGCCATTATCGAATTATTATAAGAAACTCTTT. It is translated as CATQQPLSNYYKKLF.

This clone was counted ten times or more. The CDR3 DNA sequence: TGTGCCTTGTGGGAGGACAATTATTATAAGAAACTCTTT. It yields the protein CALWEDNYYKKLF. This chain joins TRGV9 and TRGJ1 or TRGJ2. As TCRdb names no J gene, one was assigned here on the basis of a DNA match to germline. Trimming removed 2 bases from V and 1 base from J; junction bases left unmatched: 2. Germline CDR1 GITISATS, CDR2 ISYDGTV (reference sequence). The length of the CDR3 is 13 residues.

This sequence joins TRGV4 and TRGJ1 or TRGJ2. No J segment appears in TCRdb, so it was assigned here by matching the sequence to germline. Germline CDR1 is EGSTGY and CDR2 is YDSYTSSV. The CDR3 covers 15 residues. After removal of 4 bases from V and 6 bases from J, the junction contained 15 bases not matched to a gene. The CDR3 DNA is TGTGCCACCTGGGAGAAGGGGAAATTACTTTATAAGAAACTCTTT. Translating gives CATWEKGKLLYKKLF.

By share of the sample, this clone is medium-sized. The V gene is TRGV2, but the J gene lacks a call. The CDR3 is made up of 10 amino acids. The germline CDR1 and CDR2 sequences are EGSNGY and YDSYNSKV. This chain's CDR3 is CATWDGRQLF. CDR3 in DNA: TGTGCCACCTGGGACGGGCGCCAACTCTTT.

There are a few counts of this clone. Translating this DNA gives a protein that differs at residue 7 from the TCRdb one, which belongs to a much larger clone; a read error is likely, and the protein shown is this translation. The genes are TRGV2 and TRGJ1 or TRGJ2. As TCRdb names no J gene, one was assigned here on the basis of a DNA match to germline. J gave up 7 bases and V 4 bases, and 7 bases lay outside the gene matches. Germline CDR1 reads EGSNGY; CDR2 reads YDSYNSKV. This CDR3 has 12 residues. The CDR3 nucleotides are TGTGCCACCTGGGAACCTTACTATAAGAAACTCTTT. Translated: CATWEPYYKKLF.

In this sample, this clone is medium-sized (0.01 to 0.1%). The chain combines TRGV4 with TRGJP1. TCRdb is silent on the J gene; assignment here came from matching the DNA to germline. This CDR3 has 17 amino acids. V lost 4 bases, J lost 0 bases, and 11 bases stayed unmatched. The V gene's germline CDR1 is EGSTGY and CDR2 YDSYTSSV. CDR3 sequence: CATWDLPNNTTGWFKIF. The CDR3 nucleotides are TGTGCCACCTGGGACCTCCCGAACAATACCACTGGTTGGTTCAAGATATTT.

This clone was found a few times. The chain has TRGV2 and TRGJP1. Here the J gene came from matching the DNA to germline, since TCRdb omits it. The CDR3 totals 12 residues. Germline values: CDR1 EGSNGY, CDR2 YDSYNSKV. Germline trimming cut 2 bases from V and 7 bases from J; bases unmatched to any gene: 1. The CDR3 loop is CATWDDGWFKIF. The DNA for the CDR3 is TGTGCCACCTGGGACGATGGTTGGTTCAAGATATTT.

The chain uses TRGV8 and TRGJ1 or TRGJ2. TCRdb offers no J gene call, so here the DNA was matched to germline to obtain one. The J segment lost 6 bases and the V segment lost 2 bases, leaving 4 bases of the junction unmatched. Germline V gene sequence: CDR1 VENAVY, CDR2 YDSYNSRV. This CDR3 has 12 amino acids. The CDR3 DNA reads as TGTGCCACCTGGGATAAACGTTATAAGAAACTCTTT. Residues: CATWDKRYKKLF.